This T cell receptor (beta chain) is drawn from a study of T cells in Graves' hyperthyroidism and ophthalmopathy. Diagnosis of hyperthyroidism was new in patients aged 18 to 65, and its duration was under 2 months. This clonotype was detected only a few times. The germline V gene encodes CDR1 LNHDA and CDR2 SQIVND (reference sequence). This CDR3 is built from 17 residues. V lost 3 bases and J 0 bases, leaving 15 bases between the germline ends. Amplification of TCR beta CDR3 regions used RNA as the template. Researchers ran a first-round RT-PCR on the TCR CDR3 using the HTBI primer set. Using its own MiXCR run on the multiplex PCR reads, TCRdb lists one record per CDR3 protein. The table shows fewer than 600,000 distinct CDR3 sequences, with around 15% occurring only once.

Material: blood. The TCR comes from a woman in her forties with Graves' hyperthyroidism. The chain recombines TRBV19 with TRBJ2-1; D possibly corresponds to TRBD2 (6 bases). CDR3 coding DNA: TGTGCCAGTAGTATTGGGATAGCGGCCAGCTCCTACAATGAGCAGTTCTTC. This encodes CASSIGIAASSYNEQFF.